This T cell receptor (beta chain) emerged from a study of blood T cell repertoires in COVID-19. Overall study context: T cells, B-cell-depleted T cells, or PBMCs supplied cDNA or gDNA.

With 1 base removed from V and 7 bases from J, the gap between germline ends came to 11 bases. CDR3 length: 14 amino acids. Germline values: CDR1 SNHLY, CDR2 FYNNEI. Participants, about 18 to 90 years old, spanned about two dozen US areas. Resolution of symptoms, clearance, or two negative PCRs was present in recovered Cohort 3 donors. Assay: immunoSEQ multiplex PCR; the TCRdb copy retains only in-frame clones and omits some. The data hold 360,000 or so clones, with about 90% observed a single time. Sequenced: PBMCs or T cells enriched from blood (not recorded which). This TCR was sampled from a woman aged 25 to 45 who had recovered from COVID-19. This chain uses TRBV2 with TRBJ1-5, with D unclear. The CDR3 bases are TGTGCCAGCAGTGAAGGCTCTGGGCCCCAGCCCCAGCATTTT. It specifies CASSEGSGPQPQHF. Supplemented by reference TRBV2 and TRBJ1-5, the full variable domain reads EPEVTQTPSHQVTQMGQEVILRCVPISNHLYFYWYRQILGQKVEFLVSFYNNEISEKSEIFDDQFSVERPDGSNFTLKIRSTKLEDSAMYFCASSEGSGPQPQHFGDGTRLSIL.